A selection of T cell receptor beta chains follows, all from one sample in a study of human T cells and chemical hapten exposure. TCRdb recomputed calls from the RACE reads with MiXCR, one row per CDR3 protein. Altogether more than 150,000 distinct CDR3 sequences are present, around 15% being singletons, with the ten largest covering 1.5% to 2%. The sample consisted of whole blood, taken in connection with sensitization to the hapten diphenylcyclopropenone (DPC). These TCRs come from a woman under 40 with alopecia areata. Some clones in this sample may be carry-over from other donors' samples. The CDR3 runs from the conserved cysteine through the conserved F or W. Fields, in order: V gene, J gene, clone size, D gene, CDR3 DNA, CDR3 protein. D genes are given only for firm matches. Clone sizes are given selectively: once, few, many, or a class where the clone is expanded.

v_gene: TRBV7-2; j_gene: TRBJ1-3; abundance: NA; d_gene: TRBD1; CDR3nt: TGTGCCAGCAGCTTCAGGACAGGGGCTGGAAACACCATATATTTT; CDR3aa: CASSFRTGAGNTIYF
v_gene: TRBV12-3/TRBV12-4; j_gene: TRBJ1-3; abundance: many; d_gene: NA; CDR3nt: TGTGCCAGCAACTCAGGGGAAGCTGGAAACACCATATATTTT; CDR3aa: CASNSGEAGNTIYF
v_gene: TRBV7-3; j_gene: TRBJ2-1; abundance: few; d_gene: TRBD2; CDR3nt: TGTGCCAGCAGCTTAAGGCTAGCGGGGCACAATGAGCAGTTCTTC; CDR3aa: CASSLRLAGHNEQFF
v_gene: TRBV7-6; j_gene: TRBJ2-1; abundance: NA; d_gene: TRBD1; CDR3nt: TGTGCCAGCAGCTTAGAGGGGGCGACCTACAATGAGCAGTTCTTC; CDR3aa: CASSLEGATYNEQFF
v_gene: TRBV12-5; j_gene: TRBJ2-5; abundance: NA; d_gene: NA; CDR3nt: TGTGCTAGTGGTTTGGTAACGGGGCGAGAGACCCAGTACTTC; CDR3aa: CASGLVTGRETQYF
v_gene: TRBV5-1; j_gene: TRBJ1-1; abundance: once; d_gene: NA; CDR3nt: TGCGCCAGCAGCTTGGTGGCAGGGGTGAGTAGAGCTGAAGCTTTCTTT; CDR3aa: CASSLVAGVSRAEAFF
v_gene: TRBV24-1; j_gene: TRBJ2-1; abundance: many; d_gene: NA; CDR3nt: TGTGCCACCAGTGAACGCGGCCGGAGGGGCAATGAGCAGTTCTTC; CDR3aa: CATSERGRRGNEQFF
v_gene: TRBV5-6; j_gene: TRBJ1-2; abundance: NA; d_gene: NA; CDR3nt: TGTGCCAGCAGCTTGGGCCGACTCTCCGGCTACACCTTC; CDR3aa: CASSLGRLSGYTF
v_gene: TRBV2; j_gene: TRBJ1-1; abundance: NA; d_gene: NA; CDR3nt: TGTGCCAGCAGGGCCGATCGCACTGAAGCTTTCTTT; CDR3aa: CASRADRTEAFF
v_gene: TRBV20-1; j_gene: TRBJ2-5; abundance: few; d_gene: TRBD1; CDR3nt: TGCAGTGCAAGAGGATTGGGACAGTGGGAGACCCAGTACTTC; CDR3aa: CSARGLGQWETQYF
v_gene: TRBV29-1; j_gene: TRBJ1-2; abundance: few; d_gene: NA; CDR3nt: TGCAGCGTTGAAAAGGTGGACTATGGCTACACCTTC; CDR3aa: CSVEKVDYGYTF
v_gene: TRBV7-8; j_gene: TRBJ2-4; abundance: few; d_gene: NA; CDR3nt: TGTGCCAGCAGCTCTACAGGGTTTGTGGACATTCAGTACTTC; CDR3aa: CASSSTGFVDIQYF
v_gene: TRBV6-2/TRBV6-3; j_gene: TRBJ2-1; abundance: NA; d_gene: TRBD2; CDR3nt: TGTGCCAGCAGTTCCCTGACTAGCGGCCAACAGCAGTTCTTC; CDR3aa: CASSSLTSGQQQFF
v_gene: TRBV27; j_gene: TRBJ1-5; abundance: NA; d_gene: TRBD1; CDR3nt: TGTGCCAGCAGTCTAACACGGACAGGGTGGGGTCAGCCCCAGCATTTT; CDR3aa: CASSLTRTGWGQPQHF
v_gene: TRBV2; j_gene: TRBJ2-2; abundance: NA; d_gene: NA; CDR3nt: TGTGCCACCCTGGGCCAGAACACCGGGGAGCTGTTTTTT; CDR3aa: CATLGQNTGELFF
v_gene: TRBV5-6; j_gene: TRBJ1-6; abundance: NA; d_gene: NA; CDR3nt: TGTGCCAGCAGCTTGGCGGGAAATAATTCACCCCTCCACTTT; CDR3aa: CASSLAGNNSPLHF
v_gene: TRBV5-4; j_gene: TRBJ2-1; abundance: NA; d_gene: NA; CDR3nt: TGTGCCAGCGGGAAATACAATGAGCAGTTCTTC; CDR3aa: CASGKYNEQFF
v_gene: TRBV12-3/TRBV12-4; j_gene: TRBJ2-3; abundance: many; d_gene: NA; CDR3nt: TGTGCCAGCAGTTTAATGGGACACGGTGTATCAGATACGCAGTATTTT; CDR3aa: CASSLMGHGVSDTQYF
v_gene: TRBV12-3/TRBV12-4; j_gene: TRBJ2-4; abundance: NA; d_gene: NA; CDR3nt: TGTGCCAGCAGTTTTCTTCAAAACATTCAGTACTTC; CDR3aa: CASSFLQNIQYF
v_gene: TRBV20-1; j_gene: TRBJ2-1; abundance: NA; d_gene: TRBD1; CDR3nt: TGCAGTGCTAGACTCGGGACAGGGGGCGATGAGCAGTTCTTC; CDR3aa: CSARLGTGGDEQFF
v_gene: TRBV21-1; j_gene: TRBJ2-3; abundance: few; d_gene: NA; CDR3nt: TGTGCCAGCAGCCTGCCGGACAGCGGCATCGTAAGGCCCACAGATACGCAGTATTTT; CDR3aa: CASSLPDSGIVRPTDTQYF
v_gene: TRBV18; j_gene: TRBJ2-5; abundance: few; d_gene: NA; CDR3nt: TGTGCCAGCTCACCACAGGCGGAGGAGACCCAGTACTTC; CDR3aa: CASSPQAEETQYF
v_gene: TRBV7-8; j_gene: TRBJ1-2; abundance: many; d_gene: NA; CDR3nt: TGTGCCAGCAGCTTAGGCAGCGCGACCCATAATAACTATGGCTACACCTTC; CDR3aa: CASSLGSATHNNYGYTF
v_gene: TRBV7-2; j_gene: TRBJ1-5; abundance: few; d_gene: NA; CDR3nt: TGTGCCAGCAGCTTAGGTTCCCCCGGGAACAATCAGCCCCAGCATTTT; CDR3aa: CASSLGSPGNNQPQHF
v_gene: TRBV11-2; j_gene: TRBJ2-7; abundance: many; d_gene: NA; CDR3nt: TGTGCCAGCAGCCGGAACTACGAGCAGTACTTC; CDR3aa: CASSRNYEQYF
v_gene: TRBV5-4; j_gene: TRBJ1-1; abundance: few; d_gene: TRBD1; CDR3nt: TGTGCCAGCAGGCCTCAGGGGGCGCTTACTGAAGCTTTCTTT; CDR3aa: CASRPQGALTEAFF
v_gene: TRBV6-5; j_gene: TRBJ2-1; abundance: few; d_gene: TRBD1; CDR3nt: TGTGCCAGCAGCCGTTTTAAGGGGGCGAACAATGAGCAGTTCTTC; CDR3aa: CASSRFKGANNEQFF
v_gene: TRBV7-2; j_gene: TRBJ2-7; abundance: few; d_gene: TRBD2; CDR3nt: TGTGCCAGCAGCTTATCTAGCGGGGGGCAATACGAGCAGTACTTC; CDR3aa: CASSLSSGGQYEQYF
v_gene: TRBV6-5; j_gene: TRBJ2-3; abundance: NA; d_gene: TRBD2; CDR3nt: TGTGCCACCGGTCCCCACCAAGCGGGAGCCACAGATACGCAGTATTTT; CDR3aa: CATGPHQAGATDTQYF
v_gene: TRBV5-4; j_gene: TRBJ2-5; abundance: few; d_gene: NA; CDR3nt: TGTGCCAGCAGCCCCGGGCCGTCGGAGACCCAGTACTTC; CDR3aa: CASSPGPSETQYF
v_gene: TRBV4-1; j_gene: TRBJ2-2; abundance: few; d_gene: TRBD2; CDR3nt: TGCGCCAGCAGCGAAGCGACTAGCGGGGCGAACACCGGGGAGCTGTTTTTT; CDR3aa: CASSEATSGANTGELFF
v_gene: TRBV20-1; j_gene: TRBJ2-5; abundance: NA; d_gene: NA; CDR3nt: TGCAGTGCTCTGGTGGGGTCCGAAGAGACCCAGTACTTC; CDR3aa: CSALVGSEETQYF